What follows are 27 T cell receptor beta chains derived from one specimen sequenced in a study of T cells in Graves' hyperthyroidism and ophthalmopathy. The CDR3 regions of TCR beta were amplified from RNA transcripts. RT-PCR in the first round (using the HTBI primer set) targeted the TCR CDR3. TCRdb independently ran MiXCR on the multiplex PCR reads; one entry per CDR3 protein. Among about 480,000 distinct CDR3 sequences listed, 13% to 15% were seen once. The source material was blood. The receptors come from a woman younger than 35 with Graves' hyperthyroidism.

This clonotype was seen more than once but under ten times. The rearrangement joins TRBV4-2 to TRBJ1-1; D unresolved. The CDR3 covers 14 residues. The V end lost 1 base, the J end lost 3 bases, and 9 bases lay between the germline ends. The germline V gene encodes CDR1 LGHNA and CDR2 YNFKEQ. CDR3 bases: TGTGCCAGCAGCCAAGTCGGGGAGGACACTGAAGCTTTCTTT. It specifies CASSQVGEDTEAFF.

This clonotype was observed a handful of times. The rearrangement joins TRBV30 to TRBJ1-4; D is undetermined. This CDR3 is 13 amino acids long. Trimming shortened V by 7 bases and J by 8 bases, and 17 bases separated the two germline ends. Germline-derived CDR1 and CDR2 are GTSNPN and SVGIG (reference sequence). Here the CDR3 reads CASQQILREKLFF. Written as DNA, the CDR3 is TGTGCCTCCCAGCAAATACTACGGGAAAAACTGTTTTTT.

This clonotype was detected many times. As DNA, the CDR3 is TGCGCCAGCAGCATTGGACAGTACAATGAGCAGTTCTTC. The encoded protein is CASSIGQYNEQFF. The V and J genes are TRBV5-1 and TRBJ2-1; tentative D call: TRBD1 (6 bases). The germline CDR1 and CDR2 sequences are SGHRS and YFSETQ. CDR3 size: 13 residues. Trimming took 4 bases from V and 4 from J, leaving 9 bases between them.

This clonotype was observed many times. The chain couples TRBV29-1 to TRBJ1-2; 12 bases map to TRBD1. V shed 3 bases and J 4 bases; nucleotides not matched to a gene: 3. The V gene's germline CDR1 is SQVTM and CDR2 ANQGSEA. This CDR3 has 14 amino acids. The CDR3 DNA reads TGCAGCGTTGACGGGACAGGGGGCGGCTATGGCTACACCTTC. The encoded protein is CSVDGTGGGYGYTF.

The rearrangement links TRBV3-1 to TRBJ2-1; 9 bases align to TRBD2. J gave up 9 bases and V 0 bases, and 9 bases lay outside the gene matches. The V gene's germline CDR1 is LGHDT and CDR2 YNNKEL (reference sequence). CDR3 length equals 16 residues. CDR3: CASSQDLAAGGREQFF. CDR3 DNA sequence: TGTGCCAGCAGCCAAGATCTTGCAGCGGGAGGTCGTGAGCAGTTCTTC.

This clonotype appeared many times. This chain links TRBV30 with TRBJ2-5; 7 positions agree with TRBD1. Per the germline V gene, CDR1 is GTSNPN and CDR2 is SVGIG (reference sequence). CDR3 length: 18 residues. Trimming took 0 bases from V and 4 from J; bases not matched to a gene: 17. This CDR3 is CAWSVLGLTGMVGETQYF. The CDR3 DNA follows: TGTGCCTGGAGTGTACTGGGTCTGACAGGGATGGTCGGAGAGACCCAGTACTTC.

This clonotype was seen repeatedly, ten times or more. The chain employs TRBV2 and TRBJ1-2, with no clear D. The germline gives CDR1 SNHLY, CDR2 FYNNEI. V was cut by 4 bases and J by 0 bases, with 9 bases left in between. There are 14 residues in the CDR3. CDR3 nucleotides: TGTGCCAGCAGTGCCCCGGGATCTAACTATGGCTACACCTTC. Residues: CASSAPGSNYGYTF.

This clonotype was seen repeatedly, ten times or more. The gene calls are TRBV11-3 and TRBJ2-1; possibly TRBD1 for D (6 bases). The CDR3 loop spans 16 amino acids. V lost 5 bases and J 4 bases, leaving 18 bases between the germline ends. Germline V gives CDR1 SGHNT, CDR2 YENEEA. In nucleotides, the CDR3 is TGTGCCAGCAGCCTCATGTCCCGGACAGTTTACAATGAGCAGTTCTTC. Amino acid sequence: CASSLMSRTVYNEQFF. The full variable domain, its missing parts supplied by reference TRBV11-3 and TRBJ2-1, is EAGVVQSPRYKIIEKKQPVAFWCNPISGHNTLYWYLQNLGQGPELLIRYENEEAVDDSQLPKDRFSAERLKGVDSTLKIQPAELGDSAVYLCASSLMSRTVYNEQFFGPGTRLTVL.

This clonotype appeared a few times. V and J are TRBV5-8 and TRBJ2-1; the match to TRBD2 covers 13 bases. Trimming at V came to 4 bases and at J to 8 bases, leaving 12 bases not matched to a gene. CDR3 length: 17 residues. Germline V CDR1 and CDR2: SGHTS, YDEGEE. The CDR3 nucleotides are TGTGCCAGCAGCGTGATCCGGACTAGCGGGAGAGTGGATGAGCAGTTCTTC. Its translation is CASSVIRTSGRVDEQFF.

This clonotype was counted a few times. The CDR3 DNA reads as TGCGCCAGCAGCTTAGAGGCGGGGGACACAGATACGCAGTATTTT. Its protein is CASSLEAGDTDTQYF. The V call is TRBV5-1, the J call TRBJ2-3, with 7 bases matching TRBD2. CDR3 size: 15 residues. J gave up 2 bases and V 2 bases, and 5 bases lay outside the gene matches. Germline assignment: CDR1 SGHRS and CDR2 YFSETQ.

This chain connects TRBV20-1 to TRBJ2-7; TRBD1 might be the D (6 bases). The CDR3 consists of 15 residues. Germline V lookup: CDR1 DFQATT, CDR2 SNEGSKA (reference sequence). V was cut by 4 bases and J by 6 bases, with 22 bases left in between. CDR3 region: CSAIGQGLWLGEQYF. The DNA of the CDR3 is TGCAGTGCTATCGGGCAGGGGCTCTGGTTAGGCGAGCAGTACTTC.

This clonotype was counted between two and nine times. This chain connects TRBV5-1 to TRBJ2-2; 7 bases line up with TRBD1. The CDR3 is 16 residues long. The junction had 4 bases not matched to a gene; V was cut back by 2 bases and J by 0 bases. Germline loops: CDR1 SGHRS, CDR2 YFSETQ. The CDR3 bases are TGCGCCAGCAGCTTTACAGGGGATTCGAACACCGGGGAGCTGTTTTTT. This codes for CASSFTGDSNTGELFF.

The table lists this clonotype with many counts. DNA of the CDR3: TGTGCCAGCAGTGAAGCCGCCCGCGTAGGGTACGAGCAGTACTTC. Protein sequence: CASSEAARVGYEQYF. The chain is built from TRBV2 and TRBJ2-7; the D is unclear. The CDR3 loop spans 15 amino acids. The V end lost 0 bases, the J end lost 4 bases, and 13 bases lay between the germline ends. Germline CDR1 reads SNHLY; CDR2 reads FYNNEI. Full variable domain (remainder filled in from reference TRBV2 and TRBJ2-7): EPEVTQTPSHQVTQMGQEVILRCVPISNHLYFYWYRQILGQKVEFLVSFYNNEISEKSEIFDDQFSVERPDGSNFTLKIRSTKLEDSAMYFCASSEAARVGYEQYFGPGTRLTVT.

The table lists this clonotype with many counts. The gene calls are TRBV3-1 and TRBJ1-1, with TRBD1 matching over 10 bases. The germline CDR1 and CDR2 sequences are LGHDT and YNNKEL (reference sequence). This CDR3 comprises 18 residues. Unmatched junction bases numbered 11, after V lost 1 base and J lost 3 bases. The CDR3 is CASSQGWDRGYSHTEAFF. In nucleotides, the CDR3 is TGTGCCAGCAGCCAAGGGTGGGACAGGGGTTATTCGCACACTGAAGCTTTCTTT.

This clonotype came up many times. This chain joins TRBV30 and TRBJ2-7; a weak D match, TRBD1 (5 bases). Germline V gene data show CDR1 as GTSNPN and CDR2 as SVGIG (reference sequence). The CDR3 has 14 residues. V shed 5 bases and J shed 3 bases, with 17 bases lying between them. CDR3 sequence: CAWAGQGTGYEQYV. The CDR3 DNA reads TGTGCCTGGGCTGGTCAGGGAACGGGCTACGAGCAGTACGTC.

This clonotype was observed many times. The rearrangement links TRBV5-1 to TRBJ1-4, with a possible D match to TRBD1 (5 bases). Deletions cut 3 bases from V and 4 bases from J, with 10 bases between. Germline V lookup: CDR1 SGHRS, CDR2 YFSETQ. The CDR3 has 14 amino acids. For the CDR3, the DNA is TGCGCCAGCAGCTCGGGACGGAATAATGAAAAACTGTTTTTT. Amino acid sequence: CASSSGRNNEKLFF.

This clonotype was seen only a few times. V and J are TRBV10-2 and TRBJ2-2; D is undetermined. Germline loops: CDR1 WSHSY, CDR2 SAAADI. This CDR3 region has 12 residues. Trimming took off 3 bases at V and 3 bases at J, with 2 bases between the two ends. The CDR3 DNA reads as TGCGCCAGCAGTGACCACACCGGGGAGCTGTTTTTT. Translating gives CASSDHTGELFF.

The rearrangement uses TRBV4-1 and TRBJ1-1; TRBD1 might be the D (5 bases). This CDR3 has 14 residues. Trimming shortened V by 0 bases and J by 9 bases, and 14 bases separated the two germline ends. Germline CDR1 is MGHRA and CDR2 is YSYEKL. The chain's CDR3 is CASSQDLGRPQAFF. In DNA form, the CDR3 reads TGCGCCAGCAGCCAAGATCTGGGACGGCCCCAAGCTTTCTTT.

This clonotype has just a few counts. The CDR3 DNA reads TGCAGTTCCAAAGGCGGGGCCCGGGAGACCCAGTACTTC. Its translation: CSSKGGARETQYF. The chain has TRBV20-1 and TRBJ2-5; tentatively, D is TRBD2 (6 bases). Germline V lookup: CDR1 DFQATT, CDR2 SNEGSKA (reference sequence). Deletions cut 8 bases from V and 5 bases from J, with 18 bases between. This CDR3 has 13 residues.

This clonotype occurred many times. The chain uses TRBV29-1 and TRBJ1-1; no firm D call. Per germline, CDR1 SQVTM and CDR2 ANQGSEA. The CDR3 runs to 12 residues. The ends were cut back, 7 bases at V and 4 bases at J, with 13 bases in the middle. The CDR3 nucleotides read TGCAGCGGTGGCAGGTCCTCCACTGAAGCTTTCTTT. The encoded protein is CSGGRSSTEAFF.

This clonotype was observed a few times. A junction boundary mismatches the germline segment, possibly from a read error. V and J are TRBV5-5 and TRBJ1-4, with D perhaps TRBD1 (6 bases). The CDR3 sequence is 15 residues long. Looked up from germline, CDR1 is SGHKS and CDR2 is YYEKEE (reference sequence). CDR3 sequence reads: CASSSLQGTSEKLFF. The CDR3 DNA sequence: TGTGCCAGCAGCTCTTTACAGGGCACTAGTGAAAAACTGTTTTTT.

The chain links TRBV12-5 to TRBJ2-7, with no clear D. There are 10 residues in the CDR3. V was pared by 4 bases and J by 7 bases, with 5 bases between. Germline CDR1 reads LGHNT; CDR2 reads FRNRAP. The CDR3 sequence is CASGSREQYF. CDR3 nucleotides: TGTGCTAGTGGTTCCCGAGAGCAGTACTTC.

This clonotype has ten or more counts. The chain is built from TRBV11-3 and TRBJ2-1, with 8 bases identical to TRBD2. The length of the CDR3 is 15 residues. V was clipped by 5 bases and J by 2 bases; unmatched bases: 5. CDR1 and CDR2 from the germline V gene are SGHNT and YENEEA. The CDR3 loop is CASSPRGGPYNEQFF. The CDR3 DNA sequence: TGTGCCAGCAGCCCCCGGGGGGGACCCTACAATGAGCAGTTCTTC.

This clonotype was seen ten or more times. V and J are TRBV12-3 or TRBV12-4 and TRBJ2-5; 9 bases are a match to TRBD2. Trimming cost V 3 bases and J 5 bases; bases outside gene matches: 7. The CDR3 runs 15 residues. CDR3 protein: CASSFGSGTSETQYF. The CDR3 DNA follows: TGTGCCAGCAGTTTTGGTAGCGGGACTAGCGAGACCCAGTACTTC.

As for this clonotype: One base away lies a much larger clone, so this may be a sequencing read error. The chain uses TRBV6-2 or TRBV6-3 and TRBJ1-1; 10 nucleotides agree with TRBD1. The CDR3 is 14 amino acids. The V segment lost 7 bases and the J segment 7 bases; nucleotides outside the gene matches: 9. Germline V gives CDR1 MNHEY, CDR2 SVGEGT. The CDR3 sequence is CASTVGQGVIEAFF. CDR3 DNA sequence: TGTGCCAGCACCGTAGGACAGGGGGTCATTGAAGCTTTCTTT.

A note on this clonotype: This may be a read error, as it is one base from a much larger clone. The rearrangement uses TRBV27 and TRBJ1-5; D unclear. The CDR3 is made up of 14 amino acids. CDR1 is MNHEY, CDR2 SMNVEV, per germline (reference sequence). The CDR3 DNA sequence: TGTGCCAGCAGTTTATCGTACGGGAATCAGACCCAGCATTTT. It translates to CASSLSYGNQTQHF.

This rearrangement joins TRBV7-6 to TRBJ2-7, with a possible D match to TRBD1 (5 bases). V lost 1 base to trimming and J lost 6 bases, with 10 bases between them. Germline V gene lookup returns CDR1 SGHVS and CDR2 FNYEAQ. The CDR3 loop spans 13 amino acids. CDR3 sequence (DNA): TGTGCCAGCAGCTTAGGCCTGGGGCGCGAGCAGTACTTC. Translation: CASSLGLGREQYF.